This entry concerns a single T cell receptor beta chain. Its specificity is unknown. The method was immunoSEQ multiplex PCR; TCRdb's version includes in-frame clones alone and lacks a portion of them. This sample carries approximately 170,000 clones, 75% to 90% of them seen once, and the ten largest clones take about 6.9%. This record comes from a study of T cell responses to AZD1222 COVID-19 vaccine. Whole-study findings and limits: Spike regions recognized by vaccine-associated CD4 TCRs spanned the protein, led by 160-218 and 743-854. None of the repertoires were sampled until the peak T cell response had passed. Baseline testing showed seropositivity in only 5 or 6 AZD1222 recipients. Variant regions that are unmutated are reportedly the target of nearly half of spike-specific TCRs.

This CDR3 is built from 13 residues. Germline loops: CDR1 SGHNT, CDR2 YENEEA. The ends were cut back, 4 bases at V and 5 bases at J, with 9 bases in the middle. The V and J genes are TRBV11-3 and TRBJ2-1; D remains unclear. Source: peripheral blood, taken on day 0 of AZD1222 vaccination. The sequence derives from an adult in good health. CDR3 DNA sequence: TGTGCCAGCAGCTCCGGACCGGACAATGAGCAGTTCTTC. Its translation is CASSSGPDNEQFF.